This T cell receptor beta chain was retrieved from a study of beta chain features in type 1 diabetes. This clone was picked up a small number of times. The antigen remains unidentified. Sorting with CD45RO/CCR7/CD25/CD127/CD95/CD27 yielded naive, central memory, regulatory and stem-like memory CD4+ cells. Trimming removed 2 bases from V and 8 bases from J; junction bases left unmatched: 6. CDR1 is LGHNA and CDR2 is YNFKEQ in the germline V gene. This CDR3 is built from 14 residues. Whole-study results and caveats: A cDNA-based sequencing approach could over-represent cells with high TCR expression. Still unanswered here is whether HLA type influences TCRB rearrangement. TCRB repertoires of naive, central memory and Treg cells appeared more similar among patients than among healthy donors. Within each of all four CD4+ subsets, Type 1 diabetes patients had TCRB CDR3s that were moderately but significantly shorter.

Every isolated RNA sample was fully reverse transcribed, so sequencing captured expressed TCRB transcripts. The method was immunoSEQ multiplex PCR; TCRdb's version includes in-frame clones alone and lacks a portion of them. The data show around 250,000 clones, approximately 15% seen once. The gene calls are TRBV4-2 and TRBJ2-4; 7 bases fit TRBD2. Sample: naive CD4+ T cells from blood. The TCR was taken from a young man with type 1 diabetes. The CDR3 region is CASSQPSGRDIQYF. The CDR3 coding sequence is TGTGCCAGCAGCCAACCCTCAGGGAGGGACATTCAGTACTTC.